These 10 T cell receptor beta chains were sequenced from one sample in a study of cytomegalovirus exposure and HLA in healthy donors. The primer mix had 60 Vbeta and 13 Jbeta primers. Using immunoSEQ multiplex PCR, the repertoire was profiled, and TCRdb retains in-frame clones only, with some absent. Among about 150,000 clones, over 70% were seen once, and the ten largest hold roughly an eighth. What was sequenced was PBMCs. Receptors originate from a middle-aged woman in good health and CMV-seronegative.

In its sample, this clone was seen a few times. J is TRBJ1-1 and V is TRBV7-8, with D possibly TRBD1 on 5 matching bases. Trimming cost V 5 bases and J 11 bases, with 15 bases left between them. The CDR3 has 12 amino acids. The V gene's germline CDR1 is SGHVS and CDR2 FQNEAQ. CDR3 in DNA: TGTGCCAGCAGCCCCCGGGGGGGACGGGCTTTCTTT. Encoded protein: CASSPRGGRAFF.

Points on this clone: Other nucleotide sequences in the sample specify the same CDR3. The DNA of the CDR3 is TGTGCCAGCAGCCCAGACAGGGATCAGCCCCAGCATTTT. As protein: CASSPDRDQPQHF. This rearrangement joins TRBV7-2 to TRBJ1-5, with 7 bases that match TRBD1. V shed 5 bases, J shed 5 bases, and the junction held 3 bases outside the gene matches. The CDR3 extends over 13 amino acids. CDR1 is SGHTA, CDR2 FQGNSA, per germline.

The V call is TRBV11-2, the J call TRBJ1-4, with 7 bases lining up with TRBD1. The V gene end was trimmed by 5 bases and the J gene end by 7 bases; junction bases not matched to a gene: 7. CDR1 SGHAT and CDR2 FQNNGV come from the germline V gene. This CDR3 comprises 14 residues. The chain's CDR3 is CASSPWRDSEKLFF. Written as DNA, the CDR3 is TGTGCCAGCAGCCCCTGGAGGGACAGTGAAAAACTGTTTTTT.

In DNA form, the CDR3 reads TGTGCCAGCAGTTCGCATCGGTTTCAAGAAGCTTTCTTT. Translating it yields CASSSHRFQEAFF. The rearrangement joins TRBV6-5 to TRBJ1-1; D call uncertain. The ends were cut back, 4 bases at V and 8 bases at J, with 14 bases in the middle. There are 13 residues in the CDR3. Germline CDR1 is MNHEY and CDR2 is SVGAGI.

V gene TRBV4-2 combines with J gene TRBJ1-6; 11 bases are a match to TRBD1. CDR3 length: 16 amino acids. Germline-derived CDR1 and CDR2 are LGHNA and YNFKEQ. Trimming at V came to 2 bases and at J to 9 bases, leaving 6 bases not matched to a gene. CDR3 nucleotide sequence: TGTGCCAGCAGCCAACCTAGGACAGGGGGCATTTCACCCCTCCACTTT. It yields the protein CASSQPRTGGISPLHF.

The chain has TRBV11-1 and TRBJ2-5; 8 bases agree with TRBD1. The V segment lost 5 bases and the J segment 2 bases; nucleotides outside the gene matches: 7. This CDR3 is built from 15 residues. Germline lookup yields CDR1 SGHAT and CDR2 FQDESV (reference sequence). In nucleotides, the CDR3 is TGTGCCAGCAGCCTGAGATGGACAGGGCAAGAGACCCAGTACTTC. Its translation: CASSLRWTGQETQYF.

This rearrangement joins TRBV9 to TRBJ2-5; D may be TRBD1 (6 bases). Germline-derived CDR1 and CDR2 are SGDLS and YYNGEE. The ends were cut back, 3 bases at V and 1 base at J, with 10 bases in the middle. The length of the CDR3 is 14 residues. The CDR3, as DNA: TGTGCCAGCAGCGAGGGACATCCCCAAGAGACCCAGTACTTC. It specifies CASSEGHPQETQYF.

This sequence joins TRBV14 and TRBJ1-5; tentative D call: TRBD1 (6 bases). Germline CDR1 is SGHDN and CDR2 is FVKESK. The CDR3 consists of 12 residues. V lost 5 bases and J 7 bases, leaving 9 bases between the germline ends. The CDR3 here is CASSFGQQPQHF. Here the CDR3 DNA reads TGTGCCAGCAGCTTCGGACAGCAGCCCCAGCATTTT.

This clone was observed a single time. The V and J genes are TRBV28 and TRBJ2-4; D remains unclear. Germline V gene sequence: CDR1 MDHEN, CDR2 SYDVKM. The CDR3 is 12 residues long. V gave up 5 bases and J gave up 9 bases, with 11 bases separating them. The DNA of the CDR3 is TGTGCCAGCAGTCCGCCGGGTTCCATTCAGTACTTC. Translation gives CASSPPGSIQYF.

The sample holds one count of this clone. CDR3 coding DNA: TGTGCCAGCAGCTTGTCTAGCGGGAACACCGGGGAGCTGTTTTTT. Translated, it gives CASSLSSGNTGELFF. The chain links TRBV5-4 to TRBJ2-2; 7 bases map to TRBD2. The germline V gene has CDR1 SGHNT and CDR2 YYREEE (reference sequence). Germline trimming cut 1 base from V and 1 base from J; bases unmatched to any gene: 1. The CDR3 consists of 15 residues.